Listed below are T cell receptor beta chains from one sample, sequenced in a study of blood T cell repertoires in COVID-19. Sequencing used immunoSEQ multiplex PCR; TCRdb keeps in-frame clones, though not all of them. The sample contains fewer than 130,000 clones, just over 75% of which appear only once. Sample: peripheral blood. These receptor sequences come from a woman over 75 with acute or convalescent COVID-19. CDR3s include the opening cysteine and the closing phenylalanine or tryptophan. The order of the fields is clone size, D gene, J gene, V gene, CDR3 protein, CDR3 DNA. A D gene is named only where the DNA matches it firmly. The size of a clone is reported for some rows only, either as once, few or many, or as a class for expanded clones.

once | - | TRBJ1-1 | TRBV12-5 | CASGLVLGVTEAFF | TGTGCTAGTGGTTTGGTACTCGGGGTCACTGAAGCTTTCTTT
few | - | TRBJ2-7 | TRBV28 | CASSSPGYEQYF | TGTGCCAGCAGTTCCCCGGGGTACGAGCAGTACTTC
- | - | TRBJ1-5 | TRBV19 | CASSMGRGGNQPQHF | TGTGCCAGTAGTATGGGCAGGGGAGGCAATCAGCCCCAGCATTTT
- | - | TRBJ2-2 | TRBV3-1/TRBV3-2 | CASSQPLVSGGELFF | TGTGCCAGCAGCCAACCGCTAGTTTCCGGCGGGGAGCTGTTTTTT
- | - | TRBJ2-4 | TRBV29-1 | CSVAETEPLAKNIQYF | TGCAGCGTTGCCGAGACAGAGCCTCTAGCCAAAAACATTCAGTACTTC
- | - | TRBJ2-3 | TRBV24-1 | CATSDAGPADTQYF | TGTGCCACCAGTGACGCGGGGCCGGCAGATACGCAGTATTTT
- | - | TRBJ2-2 | TRBV24-1 | CATSFSSNTGELFF | TGTGCCACCAGTTTCAGTTCGAACACCGGGGAGCTGTTTTTT
few | - | TRBJ1-1 | TRBV5-1 | CASSWSNSNTEAFF | TGCGCCAGCAGCTGGAGTAATTCGAACACTGAAGCTTTCTTT
- | - | TRBJ2-7 | TRBV11-3 | CASSRDTSYEQYF | TGTGCCAGCAGCCGGGACACCTCCTACGAGCAGTACTTC
- | TRBD2 | TRBJ2-1 | TRBV11-2 | CASRLRIPIAGAYNEQFF | TGTGCCAGCAGGCTTAGAATTCCAATAGCGGGAGCCTACAATGAGCAGTTCTTC
- | TRBD2 | TRBJ2-1 | TRBV6-6 | CASGTSGGTNEQFF | TGTGCCAGCGGAACTAGCGGGGGAACCAATGAGCAGTTCTTC
- | - | TRBJ2-7 | TRBV14 | CASSRTGVREQYF | TGTGCCAGCAGCCGTACAGGTGTCAGGGAGCAGTACTTC
few | - | TRBJ2-5 | TRBV18 | CASSPLSEETQYF | TGTGCCAGCTCACCATTATCAGAAGAGACCCAGTACTTC
- | - | TRBJ1-5 | TRBV7-2 | CASSFDRFNQPQHF | TGTGCCAGCAGCTTCGACAGATTCAATCAGCCCCAGCATTTT
- | TRBD2 | TRBJ2-3 | TRBV7-8 | CASSRTHRGEDTQYF | TGTGCCAGCAGCCGCACCCACCGGGGGGAAGATACGCAGTATTTT
- | - | TRBJ1-2 | TRBV20-1 | CSASRGIYGYTF | TGCAGTGCTAGTAGGGGGATCTATGGCTACACCTTC
once | TRBD2 | TRBJ2-3 | TRBV13 | CASSPRFSGSGTDTQYF | TGTGCCAGCAGCCCCCGGTTTAGCGGGAGTGGGACAGATACGCAGTATTTT
- | - | TRBJ1-5 | TRBV2 | CASSEALGGRGPQHF | TGTGCCAGCAGTGAAGCGCTGGGGGGTAGGGGGCCCCAGCATTTT
- | - | TRBJ2-1 | TRBV2 | CASSQDTMNEQFF | TGTGCCAGCAGTCAGGACACCATGAATGAGCAGTTCTTC
- | TRBD1 | TRBJ2-1 | TRBV3-1/TRBV3-2 | CASSPDIGTGSYNEQFF | TGTGCCAGCAGCCCGGATATCGGGACAGGGTCCTACAATGAGCAGTTCTTC
- | TRBD2 | TRBJ2-1 | TRBV10-2 | CASQWGGTTNNEQFF | TGCGCCAGCCAGTGGGGGGGAACCACCAACAATGAGCAGTTCTTC
- | - | TRBJ1-4 | TRBV4-2 | CASSQAPGQPNEKLFF | TGTGCCAGCAGCCAAGCCCCGGGACAACCAAATGAAAAACTGTTTTTT
- | TRBD2 | TRBJ2-3 | TRBV5-1 | CASSTGTSGSGPDTQYF | TGCGCCAGCAGCACCGGGACTAGCGGGAGTGGCCCAGATACGCAGTATTTT
- | - | TRBJ1-4 | TRBV21-1 | CASSPRRDRAESEKLFF | TGTGCCAGCAGCCCTCGCCGGGACAGGGCAGAAAGTGAAAAACTGTTTTTT
- | - | TRBJ2-2 | TRBV4-1 | CASREAINTGELFF | TGCGCCAGCAGGGAGGCGATCAACACCGGGGAGCTGTTTTTT
- | - | TRBJ1-2 | TRBV7-9 | CASSTQEVYYGYTF | TGTGCCAGCAGCACCCAGGAGGTTTACTATGGCTACACCTTC
- | - | TRBJ2-2 | TRBV6-5 | CASRPTGNTGELFF | TGTGCCAGCAGGCCGACAGGGAACACCGGGGAGCTGTTTTTT
- | TRBD2 | TRBJ2-3 | TRBV9 | CASSAGLAGGRTTGTQYF | TGTGCCAGCAGCGCGGGACTAGCGGGGGGTCGAACGACGGGTACGCAGTATTTT
few | TRBD1 | TRBJ1-1 | TRBV11-1 | CASSFRGRGAEAFF | TGTGCCAGCAGCTTCAGGGGGCGCGGCGCTGAAGCTTTCTTT
- | - | TRBJ1-1 | TRBV23-1 | CASSSPARAGDTEAFF | TGCGCCAGCAGTTCTCCGGCCCGTGCAGGGGACACTGAAGCTTTCTTT
- | - | TRBJ1-6 | TRBV7-9 | CASSFQGSHSPLHF | TGTGCCAGCAGCTTCCAGGGATCTCATTCACCCCTCCACTTT
- | - | TRBJ1-6 | TRBV10-1 | CASRIQRAGDSPLHF | TGCGCCAGCAGAATACAGAGGGCCGGCGACTCACCCCTCCACTTT
- | - | TRBJ1-6 | TRBV6-5 | CASRQTVNSPLHF | TGTGCCAGCCGACAGACGGTTAATTCACCCCTCCACTTT
- | - | TRBJ1-1 | TRBV19 | CWTVQGRKNTEAFF | TGTTGGACCGTACAGGGTAGAAAGAACACTGAAGCTTTCTTT
- | TRBD2 | TRBJ2-1 | TRBV9 | CASSVDTAGVVEQFF | TGTGCCAGCAGCGTAGATACAGCGGGAGTAGTTGAGCAGTTCTTC
- | TRBD1 | TRBJ2-5 | TRBV6-5 | CASSPADRGVETQYF | TGTGCCAGCAGCCCGGCGGACAGGGGAGTAGAGACCCAGTACTTC
few | - | TRBJ2-1 | TRBV30 | CAWARGGETYNEQFF | TGTGCCTGGGCCAGAGGCGGGGAGACCTACAATGAGCAGTTCTTC
- | - | TRBJ2-3 | TRBV9 | CASSVGQDTQYF | TGTGCCAGCAGCGTGGGGCAAGATACGCAGTATTTT
- | - | TRBJ1-3 | TRBV3-1/TRBV3-2 | CASSQQGIAGNTIYF | TGTGCCAGCAGCCAGCAGGGAATCGCTGGAAACACCATATATTTT
- | TRBD2 | TRBJ2-7 | TRBV7-6 | CASSFGTSGDPYEQYF | TGTGCCAGCAGCTTCGGGACTAGCGGTGACCCCTACGAGCAGTACTTC
- | TRBD2 | TRBJ2-5 | TRBV27 | CASRGLAGEETQYF | TGTGCCAGCCGCGGACTAGCGGGAGAAGAGACCCAGTACTTC
- | TRBD2 | TRBJ2-1 | TRBV7-9 | CASSAGTSVMGGQFF | TGTGCCAGCAGCGCCGGGACTAGCGTTATGGGGGGGCAGTTCTTC
few | - | TRBJ1-2 | TRBV6-4 | CASSDDHGRGGYTF | TGTGCCAGCAGTGACGACCACGGTAGGGGCGGCTACACCTTC
- | TRBD1 | TRBJ1-2 | TRBV6-5 | CASSQGRGSYGYTF | TGTGCCAGCAGTCAGGGCAGGGGGAGCTATGGCTACACCTTC
few | TRBD1 | TRBJ1-2 | TRBV4-1 | CASSQGGTGMVYGYTF | TGCGCCAGCAGCCAAGGAGGGACAGGGATGGTCTATGGCTACACCTTC
once | - | TRBJ2-7 | TRBV29-1 | CSVRGGDNYEQYF | TGCAGCGTTAGGGGTGGGGACAACTACGAGCAGTACTTC
few | - | TRBJ1-1 | TRBV5-1 | CASSLGGVMNTEAFF | TGCGCCAGCAGCTTGGGGGGAGTCATGAACACTGAAGCTTTCTTT
- | - | TRBJ2-5 | TRBV24-1 | CATSDGTQETQYF | TGTGCCACCAGTGATGGGACACAAGAGACCCAGTACTTC
- | - | TRBJ2-3 | TRBV6-5 | CASRTSAGLVDTQYF | TGTGCCAGCAGAACCTCCGCGGGTCTTGTTGATACGCAGTATTTT
- | TRBD1 | TRBJ1-1 | TRBV5-6 | CASSPTGGYGTEAFF | TGTGCCAGCAGCCCGACAGGGGGCTATGGCACTGAAGCTTTCTTT